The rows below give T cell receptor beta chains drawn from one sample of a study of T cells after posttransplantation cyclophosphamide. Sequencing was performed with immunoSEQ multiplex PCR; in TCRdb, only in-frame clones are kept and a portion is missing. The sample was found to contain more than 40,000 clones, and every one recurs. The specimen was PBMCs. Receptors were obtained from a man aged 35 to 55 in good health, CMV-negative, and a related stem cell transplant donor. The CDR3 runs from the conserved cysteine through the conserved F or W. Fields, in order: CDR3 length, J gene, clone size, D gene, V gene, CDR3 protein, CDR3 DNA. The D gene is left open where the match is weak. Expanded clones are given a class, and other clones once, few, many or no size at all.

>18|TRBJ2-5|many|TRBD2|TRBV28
CASSLGLAGGVTQETQYF
TGTGCCAGCAGTTTGGGGCTAGCGGGAGGAGTAACCCAAGAGACCCAGTACTTC
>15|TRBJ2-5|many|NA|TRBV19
CASSMGARNQETQYF
TGTGCCAGTAGTATGGGGGCGCGGAATCAAGAGACCCAGTACTTC
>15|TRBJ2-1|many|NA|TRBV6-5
CASSYGQIPYNEQFF
TGTGCCAGCAGTTACGGACAGATTCCCTACAATGAGCAGTTCTTC
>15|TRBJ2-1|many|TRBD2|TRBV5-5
CASSLGGSGRLEQFF
TGTGCCAGCAGCTTGGGAGGTAGCGGGAGACTCGAGCAGTTCTTC
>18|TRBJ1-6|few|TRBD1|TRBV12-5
CASVAGGQGGFYNSPLHF
TGTGCTAGTGTCGCAGGGGGACAGGGGGGATTCTATAATTCACCCCTCCACTTT
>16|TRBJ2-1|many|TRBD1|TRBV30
CAWSRDRGPSYNEQFF
TGTGCCTGGAGTCGGGACAGGGGACCCTCCTACAATGAGCAGTTCTTC
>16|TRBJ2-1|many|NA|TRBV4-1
CASSLVDIGGVNEQFF
TGCGCCAGCAGCCTCGTGGACATAGGGGGAGTAAATGAGCAGTTCTTC
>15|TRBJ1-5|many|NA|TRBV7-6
CASSLGRGSNQPQHF
TGTGCCAGCAGCTTAGGGCGGGGTTCCAATCAGCCCCAGCATTTT
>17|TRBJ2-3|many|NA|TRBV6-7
CASTSTGLASWTDTQYF
TGTGCCAGCACCTCCACCGGGCTAGCAAGTTGGACAGATACGCAGTATTTT
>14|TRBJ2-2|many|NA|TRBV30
CAWSVGLVTGELFF
TGTGCCTGGAGTGTGGGGCTAGTTACCGGGGAGCTGTTTTTT
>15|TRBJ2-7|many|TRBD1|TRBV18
CASSPIRTGTYEQYF
TGTGCCAGCTCACCAATCAGGACAGGGACCTACGAGCAGTACTTC
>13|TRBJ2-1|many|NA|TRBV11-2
CASTSSANNEQFF
TGTGCCAGCACCTCTAGCGCGAACAATGAGCAGTTCTTC
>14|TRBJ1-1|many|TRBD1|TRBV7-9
CASSPSRGLAEAFF
TGTGCCAGCAGCCCCAGTAGGGGGCTTGCTGAAGCTTTCTTT
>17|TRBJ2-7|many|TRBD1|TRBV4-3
CASSQQILGEGGNEQYF
TGCGCCAGCAGCCAACAGATCTTGGGAGAAGGGGGCAACGAGCAGTACTTC
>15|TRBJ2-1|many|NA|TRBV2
CASTPTSSSYNEQFF
TGTGCCAGCACTCCGACTTCCAGCTCCTACAATGAGCAGTTCTTC
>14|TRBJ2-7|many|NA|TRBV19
CASSPVGSSYEQYF
TGTGCCAGTAGTCCCGTGGGGAGCTCCTACGAGCAGTACTTC
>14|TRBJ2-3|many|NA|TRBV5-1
CASSLEGGTDTQYF
TGCGCCAGCAGCTTGGAGGGGGGGACAGATACGCAGTATTTT
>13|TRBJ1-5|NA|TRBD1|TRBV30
CAWRQGGNQPQHF
TGTGCCTGGAGACAGGGGGGAAATCAGCCCCAACATTTT
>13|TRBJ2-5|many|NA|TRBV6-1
CASSLNGQETQYF
TGTGCCAGCAGTTTGAACGGCCAAGAGACCCAGTACTTC
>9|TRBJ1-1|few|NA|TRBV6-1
CASGEEAFF
TGTGCCAGCGGAGAAGAAGCTTTCTTT
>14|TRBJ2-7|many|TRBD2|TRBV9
CASSASGGTYEQYF
TGTGCCAGCAGCGCAAGCGGGGGGACCTACGAGCAGTACTTC
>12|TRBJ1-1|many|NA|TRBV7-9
CASSLGATEAFF
TGTGCCAGCAGCTTAGGGGCCACTGAAGCTTTCTTT
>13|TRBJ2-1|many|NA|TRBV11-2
CASSPPMGREQFF
TGTGCCAGCAGCCCTCCCATGGGGCGTGAGCAGTTCTTC
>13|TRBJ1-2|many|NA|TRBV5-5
CASSSGPAGGYTF
TGTGCCAGCAGCTCAGGACCGGCGGGAGGCTACACCTTC
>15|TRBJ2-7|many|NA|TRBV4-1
CASSLWQGQRNEQYF
TGCGCCAGCAGCCTTTGGCAGGGTCAAAGGAACGAGCAGTACTTC
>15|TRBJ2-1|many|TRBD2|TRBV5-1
CASSLGLAGGNEQFF
TGCGCCAGCAGCTTGGGTCTAGCGGGAGGCAATGAGCAGTTCTTC
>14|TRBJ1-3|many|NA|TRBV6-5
CASSSDRRGNTIYF
TGTGCCAGCAGTTCGGACAGACGCGGAAACACCATATATTTT
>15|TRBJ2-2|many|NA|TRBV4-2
CASSHLQGDTGELFF
TGTGCCAGCAGCCATTTACAGGGCGACACCGGGGAGCTGTTTTTT
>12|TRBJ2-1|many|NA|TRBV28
CASSWGSEEQFF
TGTGCCAGCAGTTGGGGCTCGGAGGAGCAGTTCTTC
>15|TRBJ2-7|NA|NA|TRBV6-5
CASSTRLGPLYEQYF
TGTGCCAGCAGTACACGACTAGGGCCCCTATACGAGCAGTACTTC
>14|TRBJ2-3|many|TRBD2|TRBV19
CASSIPSGRGSVYF
TGTGCCAGTAGTATACCCAGCGGGAGAGGAAGTGTGTATTTT
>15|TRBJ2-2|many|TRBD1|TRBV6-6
CASSYTGQGTGELFF
TGTGCCAGCAGTTACACGGGACAGGGAACCGGGGAGCTGTTTTTT
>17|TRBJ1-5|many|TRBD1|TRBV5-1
CASTRGQGRCSNQPQHF
TGCGCCAGCACCCGAGGACAGGGGCGATGTAGCAATCAGCCCCAGCATTTT
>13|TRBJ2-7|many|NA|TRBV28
CASSLAGSYEQYF
TGTGCCAGCAGTTTGGCGGGTTCCTACGAGCAGTACTTC
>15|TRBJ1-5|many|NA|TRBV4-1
CASSQVGGFYQPQHF
TGCGCCAGCAGCCAAGTAGGAGGATTTTATCAGCCCCAGCATTTT
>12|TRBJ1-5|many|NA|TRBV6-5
CASSYFGQPQHF
TGTGCCAGCAGTTACTTCGGGCAGCCCCAGCATTTT
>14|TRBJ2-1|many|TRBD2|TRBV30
CAWSVLSGSDEQFF
TGTGCCTGGAGTGTACTGAGCGGGAGTGATGAGCAGTTCTTC
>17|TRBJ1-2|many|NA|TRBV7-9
CASSPSSEVRRDYGYTF
TGTGCCAGCAGCCCCAGCTCAGAGGTCCGGAGGGACTATGGCTACACCTTC
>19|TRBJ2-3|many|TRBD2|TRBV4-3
CASSQVLGLAVDPSDTQYF
TGCGCCAGCAGCCAAGTTCTTGGACTAGCGGTAGACCCCTCAGATACGCAGTATTTT
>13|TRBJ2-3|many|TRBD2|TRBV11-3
CASSSSGPDTQYF
TGTGCCAGCAGCTCTAGCGGACCCGATACGCAGTATTTT
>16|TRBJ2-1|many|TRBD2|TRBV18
CASSPPAGVSYNEQFF
TGTGCCAGCTCACCACCTGCGGGAGTATCCTACAATGAGCAGTTCTTC
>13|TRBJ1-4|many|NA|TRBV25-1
CASSADTSEKLFF
TGTGCCAGCAGCGCAGATACCAGTGAAAAACTGTTTTTT
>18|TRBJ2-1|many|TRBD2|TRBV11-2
CASSLDSWREGRDNEQFF
TGTGCCAGCAGCTTAGACTCTTGGCGGGAGGGCAGGGACAATGAGCAGTTCTTC
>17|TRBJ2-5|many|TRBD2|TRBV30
CAWNRGLAGESGETQYF
TGTGCCTGGAATCGTGGGCTAGCGGGAGAGTCAGGAGAGACCCAGTACTTC
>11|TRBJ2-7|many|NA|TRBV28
CASSDPMEQYF
TGTGCCAGCAGTGATCCTATGGAGCAGTACTTC
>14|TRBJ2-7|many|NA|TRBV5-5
CASSFRDIAYEQYF
TGTGCCAGCAGCTTCCGGGACATAGCCTACGAGCAGTACTTC
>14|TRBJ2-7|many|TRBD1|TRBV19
CASSIRQGRSEQYF
TGTGCCAGTAGTATCCGACAGGGAAGGAGCGAGCAGTACTTC
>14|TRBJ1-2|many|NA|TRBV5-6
CASSLDVVVYGYTF
TGTGCCAGCAGCTTGGATGTGGTAGTTTATGGCTACACCTTC
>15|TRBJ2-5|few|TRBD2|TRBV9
CASSYSGSDRETQYF
TGTGCCAGCAGCTATAGCGGGAGCGATCGAGAGACCCAGTACTTC
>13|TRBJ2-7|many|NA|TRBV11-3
CASSLVPQGKQYF
TGTGCCAGCAGCTTAGTCCCCCAGGGCAAGCAGTACTTC
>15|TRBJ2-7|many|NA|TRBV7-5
CARTQEGEASYEQYF
TGTGCCAGAACCCAGGAAGGGGAAGCCAGCTACGAGCAGTACTTC
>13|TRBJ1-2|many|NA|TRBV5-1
CASSLGGVDGYTF
TGCGCCAGCAGCTTGGGGGGAGTGGATGGCTACACCTTC
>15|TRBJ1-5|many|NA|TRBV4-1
CASSQVQGPNQPQHF
TGCGCCAGCAGCCAAGTCCAGGGTCCCAATCAGCCCCAGCATTTT
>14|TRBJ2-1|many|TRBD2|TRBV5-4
CASTSGLVFNEQFF
TGTGCCAGCACCTCGGGACTAGTCTTCAATGAGCAGTTCTTC
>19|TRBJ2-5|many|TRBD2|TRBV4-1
CASSQDSRGGALGVETQYF
TGCGCCAGCAGCCAAGATTCCCGGGGGGGGGCGCTTGGTGTGGAGACCCAGTACTTC